This T cell receptor beta chain was found in a study of control samples from healthy donors and cancer patients. Using immunoSEQ multiplex PCR, the repertoire was profiled, and TCRdb retains in-frame clones only, with some absent. The sample contains approximately 150,000 clones, around 90% of which appear only once. This clone has only one observation. Sequencing used blood. The clonotype comes from a man younger than 45 in good health.

CDR3 sequence reads: CASSHWEGLATHLVGEQFF. The DNA for the CDR3 is TGTGCCAGCAGCCACTGGGAGGGACTAGCCACACATTTGGTGGGTGAGCAGTTCTTC. The rearrangement links TRBV3-1 (or the pseudogene TRBV3-2) to TRBJ2-1, with 9 bases that match TRBD2. This CDR3 comprises 19 residues. The germline V gene encodes CDR1 LGHDT and CDR2 YNNKEL (reference sequence). J gave up 9 bases and V 3 bases, and 21 bases lay outside the gene matches.